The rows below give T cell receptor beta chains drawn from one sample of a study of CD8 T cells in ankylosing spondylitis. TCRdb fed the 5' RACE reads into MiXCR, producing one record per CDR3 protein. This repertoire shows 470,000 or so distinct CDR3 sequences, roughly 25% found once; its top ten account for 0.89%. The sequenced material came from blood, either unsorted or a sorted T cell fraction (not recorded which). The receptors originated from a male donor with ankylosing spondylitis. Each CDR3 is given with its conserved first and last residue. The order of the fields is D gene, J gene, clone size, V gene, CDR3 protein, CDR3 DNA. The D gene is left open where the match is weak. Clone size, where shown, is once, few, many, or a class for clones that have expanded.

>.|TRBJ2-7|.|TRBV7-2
CASSRGRGPGTYEQYF
TGTGCCAGCAGCCGGGGCCGAGGTCCCGGGACCTACGAGCAGTACTTC
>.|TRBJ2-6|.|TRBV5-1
CASSLVNTNSGANVLTF
TGCGCCAGCAGCCTTGTAAACACCAACTCTGGGGCCAACGTCCTGACTTTC
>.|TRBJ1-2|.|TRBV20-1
CSARDGDSLKGYTF
TGCAGTGCTAGAGATGGCGACAGTCTGAAGGGCTACACCTTC
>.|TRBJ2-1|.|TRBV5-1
CASSLEVHEQFF
TGCGCCAGCAGCTTGGAGGTGCATGAGCAGTTCTTC
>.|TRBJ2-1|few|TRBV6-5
CASSYPLGQGNNEQFF
TGTGCCAGCAGTTACCCCCTGGGGCAGGGTAACAATGAGCAGTTCTTC
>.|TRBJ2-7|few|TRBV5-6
CASSLIGTIRLYEQYF
TGTGCCAGCAGCCTCATTGGGACGATTCGGCTCTACGAGCAGTACTTC
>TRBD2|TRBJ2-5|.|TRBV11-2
CASSSGTSGRVGETQYF
TGTGCCAGCAGCTCCGGGACTAGCGGGAGGGTCGGGGAGACCCAGTACTTC
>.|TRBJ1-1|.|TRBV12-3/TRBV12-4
CASSTGFANTEAFF
TGTGCCAGCAGTACGGGGTTTGCGAACACTGAAGCTTTCTTT
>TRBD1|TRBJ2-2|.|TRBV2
CAGRTGGTGELFF
TGTGCCGGTCGGACAGGGGGCACCGGGGAGCTGTTTTTT
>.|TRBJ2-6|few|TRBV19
CASSNYRPGANVLTF
TGTGCCAGTAGTAATTACAGGCCTGGGGCCAACGTCCTGACTTTC
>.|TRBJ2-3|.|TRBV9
CASNPSGTDTQYF
TGTGCCAGCAATCCTAGCGGCACAGATACGCAGTATTTT
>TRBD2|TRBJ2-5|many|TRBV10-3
CAISQGLEGETQYF
TGTGCCATCTCCCAAGGACTAGAGGGTGAGACCCAGTACTTC
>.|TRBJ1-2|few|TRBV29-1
CSVEAPYGYYGYTF
TGCAGCGTTGAGGCACCCTACGGATACTATGGCTACACCTTC
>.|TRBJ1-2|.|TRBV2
CASRSERDYGYTF
TGTGCCAGCCGGAGTGAGAGGGACTATGGCTACACCTTC
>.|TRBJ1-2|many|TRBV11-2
CASSYGLSGYTF
TGTGCCAGCAGCTACGGACTTTCCGGCTACACCTTC
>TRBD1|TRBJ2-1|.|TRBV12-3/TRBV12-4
CASSLARQGVQFF
TGTGCCAGCAGTTTAGCCAGACAGGGGGTTCAGTTCTTC
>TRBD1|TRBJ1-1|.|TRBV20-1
CSAPDRGAEAFF
TGCAGTGCTCCTGACAGGGGCGCTGAAGCTTTCTTT
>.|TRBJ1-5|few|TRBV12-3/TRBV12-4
CASSFGRQPQHF
TGTGCCAGCAGTTTCGGGCGTCAGCCCCAGCATTTT
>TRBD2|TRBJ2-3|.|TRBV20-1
CSARDQLAVGADTQYF
TGCAGTGCTAGAGATCAGCTAGCGGTTGGAGCAGATACGCAGTATTTT
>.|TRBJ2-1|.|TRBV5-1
CASSFGMGRILDNEQFF
TGCGCCAGCAGCTTTGGTATGGGGCGAATCCTCGACAATGAGCAGTTCTTC
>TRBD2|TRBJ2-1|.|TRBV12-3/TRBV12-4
CASRIGLAGSNEQFF
TGTGCCAGCAGGATCGGACTAGCGGGATCCAATGAGCAGTTCTTC
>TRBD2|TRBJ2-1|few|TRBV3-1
CASSQTTSGDEQFF
TGTGCCAGCAGCCAAACGACTAGCGGCGATGAGCAGTTCTTC
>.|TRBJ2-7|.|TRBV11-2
CASSLVSEQYF
TGTGCCAGCAGCTTAGTTAGCGAGCAGTACTTC
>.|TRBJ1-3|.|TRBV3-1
CASSPAIREYSGNTIYF
TGTGCCAGCAGCCCTGCCATCAGGGAGTACTCTGGAAACACCATATATTTT
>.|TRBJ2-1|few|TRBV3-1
CASSHAGGEQFF
TGTGCCAGCAGCCACGCTGGGGGTGAGCAGTTCTTC
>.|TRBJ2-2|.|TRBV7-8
CASSLAPVALYTGELFF
TGTGCCAGCAGCTTAGCGCCGGTAGCTCTATACACCGGGGAGCTGTTTTTT
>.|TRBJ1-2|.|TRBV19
CASSIPERGGYGYTF
TGTGCCAGTAGTATCCCAGAGCGAGGAGGGTATGGCTACACCTTC
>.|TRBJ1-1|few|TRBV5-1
CASSGQGSNTEAFF
TGCGCCAGCAGCGGCCAAGGGTCGAACACTGAAGCTTTCTTT
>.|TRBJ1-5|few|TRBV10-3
CAISEGNSNQPQHF
TGTGCCATCAGTGAGGGGAATAGCAATCAGCCCCAGCATTTT
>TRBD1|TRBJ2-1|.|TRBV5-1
CASSLARDRLYNEQFF
TGCGCCAGCAGCTTGGCCAGGGACAGGCTGTACAATGAGCAGTTCTTC
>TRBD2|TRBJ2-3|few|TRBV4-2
CASSQDSSGTTDTQYF
TGTGCCAGCAGCCAAGATTCTAGCGGGACTACAGATACGCAGTATTTT
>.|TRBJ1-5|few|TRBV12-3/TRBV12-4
CASSTGAIPNQPQHF
TGTGCCAGCAGTACGGGGGCTATACCCAATCAGCCCCAGCATTTT
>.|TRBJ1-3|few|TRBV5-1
CASSLAQGGALGNTIYF
TGCGCCAGCAGCTTGGCCCAGGGAGGAGCTCTAGGAAACACCATATATTTT
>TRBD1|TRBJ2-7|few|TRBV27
CASKRGQAHEQYF
TGTGCCAGTAAAAGGGGACAGGCCCACGAGCAGTACTTC
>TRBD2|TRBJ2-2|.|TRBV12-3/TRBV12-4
CASSQGLAGGIGGELFF
TGTGCCAGCAGTCAAGGACTAGCGGGAGGGATAGGTGGGGAGCTGTTTTTT
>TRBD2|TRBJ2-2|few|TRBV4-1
CASSRRLAENTGELFF
TGCGCCAGCAGCCGTAGACTAGCGGAAAACACCGGGGAGCTGTTTTTT
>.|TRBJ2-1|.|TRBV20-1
CSARVPGTPQHEQFF
TGCAGTGCTAGGGTTCCAGGTACTCCTCAACATGAGCAGTTCTTC
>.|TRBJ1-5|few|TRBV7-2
CASSSHRVQPQHF
TGTGCCAGCAGCTCCCACAGGGTTCAGCCCCAGCATTTT
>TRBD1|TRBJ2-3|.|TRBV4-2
CASSQLQGALGTDTQYF
TGTGCCAGCAGCCAGTTACAGGGGGCTTTGGGGACAGATACGCAGTATTTT
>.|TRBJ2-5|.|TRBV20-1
CSAPSRAETQYF
TGCAGTGCTCCCTCCAGGGCAGAGACCCAGTACTTC
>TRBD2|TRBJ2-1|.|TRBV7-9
CASNREGSGRSEQFF
TGTGCCAGCAACCGAGAGGGTAGCGGGAGAAGTGAGCAGTTCTTC
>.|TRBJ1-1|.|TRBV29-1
CSVAVINTEAFF
TGCAGCGTGGCCGTCATAAACACTGAAGCTTTCTTT
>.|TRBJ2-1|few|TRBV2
CASGGLPEEQFF
TGTGCCAGCGGGGGACTCCCCGAGGAGCAGTTCTTC
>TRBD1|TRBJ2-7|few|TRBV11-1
CASSLVNHRGMDEQYF
TGTGCCAGCAGCTTAGTAAACCACAGGGGAATGGACGAGCAGTACTTC
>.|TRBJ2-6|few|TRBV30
CAWSVGSGANVLTF
TGTGCCTGGAGCGTTGGATCTGGGGCCAACGTCCTGACTTTC
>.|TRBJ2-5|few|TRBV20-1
CSARDRRGKETQYF
TGCAGTGCTAGAGATCGTCGGGGGAAGGAGACCCAGTACTTC
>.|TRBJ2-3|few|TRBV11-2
CASSLDPRDTHTQYF
TGTGCCAGCAGCTTAGACCCCCGGGACACCCATACGCAGTATTTT
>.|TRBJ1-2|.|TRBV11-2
CASRTIRGKRGLYGYTF
TGTGCCAGCAGGACAATCCGGGGAAAGCGGGGGCTTTATGGCTACACCTTC
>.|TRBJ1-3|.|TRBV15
CATTGTYAGNTIYF
TGTGCCACTACCGGGACATACGCTGGAAACACCATATATTTT
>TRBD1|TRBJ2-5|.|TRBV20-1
CSARDIRTGEWETQYF
TGCAGTGCTAGAGATATTAGGACAGGGGAATGGGAGACCCAGTACTTC
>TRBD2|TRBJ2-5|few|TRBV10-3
CAISEGVAGPQETQYF
TGTGCCATCAGTGAAGGGGTAGCGGGCCCACAAGAGACCCAGTACTTC
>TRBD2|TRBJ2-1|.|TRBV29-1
CSVGVGAGDEQFF
TGCAGCGTTGGGGTAGGGGCGGGGGATGAGCAGTTCTTC